This passage covers 5 T cell receptor beta chains from one sample sequenced in a study of PD-L1 blockade in urothelial cancer. Time point meaning: pretreatment peripheral blood. Sequencing was performed with immunoSEQ multiplex PCR; in TCRdb, only in-frame clones are kept and a portion is missing. The sample includes about 87,000 clones, 84% of them seen just once. The sample in question was PBMCs, obtained around atezolizumab (anti-PD-L1) treatment. The source is a man between 60 and 75 years old with urothelial cancer.

The rearrangement uses TRBV5-1 and TRBJ2-1, with 8 bases matching TRBD1. The CDR3 has 15 residues. The J segment lost 8 bases and the V segment lost 0 bases, leaving 7 bases of the junction unmatched. Germline CDR1 is SGHRS and CDR2 is YFSETQ. The CDR3 DNA follows: TGCGCCAGCAGCTTGGGTGGGACAGGAACCCATGAGCAGTTCTTC. Residues: CASSLGGTGTHEQFF.

The chain joins TRBV4-3 to TRBJ2-1, with 12 bases that match TRBD2. The CDR3 has 14 residues. CDR1 is LGHNA, CDR2 YSLEER, per germline. V shed 1 base and J 10 bases; nucleotides not matched to a gene: 2. DNA of the CDR3: TGCGCCAGCAGCCAAGGGACTAGCGGGACCGAGCAGTTCTTC. This sequence encodes CASSQGTSGTEQFF.

The chain employs TRBV11-2 and TRBJ1-2; 8 bases are a match to TRBD1. The CDR3 contains 16 residues. Germline V lookup: CDR1 SGHAT, CDR2 FQNNGV. V gave up 5 bases and J gave up 3 bases; unmatched junction bases: 11. CDR3 in amino acids: CASSRIRTGSHYGYTF. The DNA of the CDR3 is TGTGCCAGCAGCAGAATTCGGACAGGGAGTCACTATGGCTACACCTTC.

J is TRBJ1-1 and V is TRBV6-5; weak D call: TRBD1 (5 bases). Germline assignment: CDR1 MNHEY and CDR2 SVGAGI. CDR3 length: 12 residues. V was shortened by 8 bases and J by 6 bases, with 13 bases between the two germline ends. CDR3 protein: CASGRGVAEAFF. The CDR3 DNA reads as TGTGCCAGCGGTAGGGGCGTCGCTGAAGCTTTCTTT.

V and J are TRBV4-2 and TRBJ1-5; 8 bases agree with TRBD1. The CDR3 length is 17 residues. Germline CDR1 reads LGHNA; CDR2 reads YNFKEQ. J gave up 0 bases and V 4 bases, and 8 bases lay outside the gene matches. CDR3 amino acids: CASSPTADRGSNQPQHF. For the CDR3, the DNA is TGTGCCAGCAGCCCAACCGCTGACAGGGGTAGCAATCAGCCCCAGCATTTT.